The rows below give T cell receptor beta chains drawn from one sample of a study of blood T cells in healthy people across ages. Using its own MiXCR run on the 5' RACE reads, TCRdb lists one record per CDR3 protein. The table has 700,000 or so distinct CDR3 sequences, around 41% seen once. Material: blood. The receptors shown here come from a man aged 80 or over in good health. Each CDR3 is given with its conserved first and last residue. The D gene is left open where the match is weak. Not every row has a clone size; where given, it reads once, few, many or a size class.

D: NA; J: TRBJ2-1; size: NA; V: TRBV9; CDR3: CASSVGLATTGEQFF; DNA: TGTGCCAGCAGCGTAGGCCTAGCGACCACGGGAGAGCAGTTCTTC
D: TRBD1; J: TRBJ2-7; size: NA; V: TRBV27; CDR3: CASSLYRGPYNEQYF; DNA: TGTGCCAGCAGTTTATATAGGGGGCCCTACAATGAGCAGTACTTC
D: TRBD2; J: TRBJ2-7; size: NA; V: TRBV11-3; CDR3: CASSSLTSGSPNEQYF; DNA: TGTGCCAGCAGCTCCCTGACTAGCGGGAGCCCGAACGAGCAGTACTTC
D: NA; J: TRBJ2-5; size: many; V: TRBV29-1; CDR3: CSGQGLETQYF; DNA: TGCAGCGGTCAGGGATTAGAGACCCAGTACTTC
D: NA; J: TRBJ2-7; size: few; V: TRBV29-1; CDR3: CSVEDTQASEQYF; DNA: TGCAGCGTTGAAGATACACAGGCTTCCGAGCAGTACTTC
D: NA; J: TRBJ2-1; size: few; V: TRBV7-9; CDR3: CASSLAPGLKSSYNEQFF; DNA: TGTGCCAGCAGCTTAGCGCCGGGACTTAAAAGCTCCTACAATGAGCAGTTCTTC
D: TRBD2; J: TRBJ2-1; size: NA; V: TRBV6-6; CDR3: CASRLAGGPYNKQFF; DNA: TGTGCCAGCAGGCTCGCGGGGGGCCCATACAATAAGCAGTTCTTC
D: TRBD1; J: TRBJ2-3; size: few; V: TRBV20-1; CDR3: CSASVGQGATDTQYF; DNA: TGCAGTGCTAGCGTAGGACAGGGAGCTACAGATACGCAGTATTTT
D: TRBD1; J: TRBJ2-3; size: NA; V: TRBV7-3; CDR3: CASRRTAQGASDTQYF; DNA: TGTGCCAGCAGGAGGACAGCGCAGGGGGCATCGGATACGCAGTATTTT
D: TRBD2; J: TRBJ2-5; size: NA; V: TRBV6-2/TRBV6-3; CDR3: CASRGGGGKETQYF; DNA: TGTGCCAGCAGGGGCGGCGGGGGGAAGGAGACCCAGTACTTC
D: NA; J: TRBJ2-5; size: NA; V: TRBV30; CDR3: CAWSPDYTETQYF; DNA: TGTGCCTGGAGTCCCGACTATACGGAGACCCAGTACTTC
D: NA; J: TRBJ2-5; size: NA; V: TRBV6-2/TRBV6-3; CDR3: CASSYGPDVIETQYF; DNA: TGTGCCAGCAGTTACGGGCCTGATGTGATAGAGACCCAGTACTTC
D: TRBD1; J: TRBJ2-7; size: many; V: TRBV27; CDR3: CASSPTGTGAYEQYF; DNA: TGTGCCAGCAGTCCTACCGGGACAGGGGCCTACGAGCAGTACTTC
D: TRBD1; J: TRBJ1-5; size: NA; V: TRBV29-1; CDR3: CSVVTSGGQPQHF; DNA: TGCAGCGTCGTAACCTCAGGGGGTCAGCCCCAGCATTTT
D: NA; J: TRBJ1-3; size: NA; V: TRBV5-1; CDR3: CASSLSLSGNTIYF; DNA: TGCGCCAGCAGCTTGTCTCTCTCTGGAAACACCATATATTTT
D: TRBD2; J: TRBJ2-5; size: few; V: TRBV15; CDR3: CATGTSGIQETQYF; DNA: TGTGCCACCGGGACTAGCGGGATTCAAGAGACCCAGTACTTC
D: NA; J: TRBJ1-2; size: few; V: TRBV20-1; CDR3: CSAPSKWGNYGYTF; DNA: TGCAGTGCCCCCAGTAAATGGGGTAACTATGGCTACACCTTC
D: NA; J: TRBJ2-7; size: NA; V: TRBV11-2; CDR3: CASSLNGASGTYEQYF; DNA: TGTGCCAGCAGCTTAAACGGGGCGAGCGGCACCTACGAGCAGTACTTC
D: NA; J: TRBJ2-3; size: NA; V: TRBV4-3; CDR3: CASSQSGVAGTDTQYF; DNA: TGCGCCAGCAGCCAGTCGGGGGTAGCGGGCACAGATACGCAGTATTTT
D: TRBD2; J: TRBJ2-5; size: NA; V: TRBV20-1; CDR3: CSARPRLAGAQETQYF; DNA: TGCAGTGCTAGACCCAGACTAGCGGGAGCGCAAGAGACCCAGTACTTC
D: NA; J: TRBJ1-5; size: NA; V: TRBV5-1; CDR3: CASSIAGGNQPQHF; DNA: TGCGCCAGCAGCATAGCAGGGGGCAATCAGCCCCAGCATTTT
D: NA; J: TRBJ2-7; size: many; V: TRBV5-1; CDR3: CASSPLPVGTARNEQYF; DNA: TGCGCCAGCAGCCCGCTCCCCGTCGGGACGGCGAGGAACGAGCAGTACTTC
D: NA; J: TRBJ2-5; size: NA; V: TRBV20-1; CDR3: CSAIWGSGIQETQYF; DNA: TGCAGTGCTATTTGGGGGTCTGGAATACAAGAGACCCAGTACTTC
D: TRBD2; J: TRBJ2-1; size: NA; V: TRBV5-4; CDR3: CASSPSGSGRASEQFF; DNA: TGTGCCAGCAGCCCCTCGGGAAGCGGGAGGGCATCCGAGCAGTTCTTC
D: NA; J: TRBJ2-1; size: many; V: TRBV5-6; CDR3: CASSLRNEQFF; DNA: TGTGCCAGCAGTTTAAGGAATGAGCAGTTCTTC
D: TRBD1; J: TRBJ1-2; size: few; V: TRBV12-3/TRBV12-4; CDR3: CASSNTDRDGYTF; DNA: TGTGCCAGCAGTAATACCGACAGGGATGGCTACACCTTC
D: TRBD1; J: TRBJ1-6; size: NA; V: TRBV7-6; CDR3: CASSLNRGDSPLHF; DNA: TGTGCCAGCAGCTTAAACAGGGGAGATTCACCCCTCCACTTT
D: NA; J: TRBJ2-5; size: few; V: TRBV5-1; CDR3: CASSPQIGTNIQETQYF; DNA: TGCGCCAGCAGCCCGCAGATAGGGACGAACATCCAAGAGACCCAGTACTTC
D: TRBD1; J: TRBJ2-5; size: NA; V: TRBV6-6; CDR3: CASSKDRGRFLETQYF; DNA: TGTGCCAGCAGTAAGGACAGGGGGCGCTTTCTGGAGACCCAGTACTTC
D: TRBD1; J: TRBJ1-1; size: NA; V: TRBV6-6; CDR3: CASSFSQGTEAFF; DNA: TGTGCCAGCAGTTTCTCACAGGGGACTGAAGCTTTCTTT
D: NA; J: TRBJ2-7; size: NA; V: TRBV6-6; CDR3: CASSLQGEYNEQYF; DNA: TGTGCCAGCAGCCTTCAGGGAGAATACAATGAGCAGTACTTC
D: NA; J: TRBJ2-7; size: NA; V: TRBV9; CDR3: CASSTHRQRTLHNEQYF; DNA: TGTGCCAGCAGTACTCACCGCCAGCGGACCCTGCACAATGAGCAGTACTTC
D: TRBD2; J: TRBJ2-1; size: many; V: TRBV5-4; CDR3: CASSLGLAGLYNEQFF; DNA: TGTGCCAGCAGCTTGGGTCTAGCGGGACTATACAATGAGCAGTTCTTC
D: NA; J: TRBJ2-3; size: NA; V: TRBV20-1; CDR3: CSARAFRGTDTQYF; DNA: TGCAGTGCCCGGGCCTTTAGGGGCACAGATACGCAGTATTTT
D: NA; J: TRBJ1-4; size: few; V: TRBV12-3/TRBV12-4; CDR3: CASSFSDEKLFF; DNA: TGTGCCAGCAGCTTCTCGGATGAAAAACTGTTTTTT
D: NA; J: TRBJ1-2; size: NA; V: TRBV5-6; CDR3: CASTMRAYYGYTF; DNA: TGTGCCAGCACAATGAGGGCGTACTATGGCTACACCTTC
D: NA; J: TRBJ1-2; size: NA; V: TRBV2; CDR3: CASSEGGVNYGYTF; DNA: TGTGCCAGCAGTGAAGGGGGCGTTAACTATGGCTACACCTTC
D: NA; J: TRBJ2-7; size: few; V: TRBV5-1; CDR3: CASSLDREYYEQYF; DNA: TGCGCCAGCAGCTTGGACAGGGAGTACTACGAGCAGTACTTC
D: NA; J: TRBJ2-7; size: NA; V: TRBV3-1; CDR3: CASSLIQRGEQYF; DNA: TGTGCCAGCAGCCTCATTCAACGCGGCGAGCAGTACTTC
D: NA; J: TRBJ2-1; size: few; V: TRBV4-3; CDR3: CASSQDAVDPSSYNEQFF; DNA: TGCGCCAGCAGCCAAGATGCTGTGGACCCCAGCTCCTACAATGAGCAGTTCTTC
D: TRBD1; J: TRBJ2-7; size: NA; V: TRBV20-1; CDR3: CSARDPATGSYEQYF; DNA: TGCAGTGCTAGAGATCCCGCGACAGGGAGCTACGAGCAGTACTTC
D: TRBD2; J: TRBJ2-2; size: few; V: TRBV2; CDR3: CASGGLAGSTGELFF; DNA: TGTGCCAGCGGGGGCCTAGCGGGGTCCACCGGGGAGCTGTTTTTT
D: NA; J: TRBJ2-3; size: NA; V: TRBV6-9; CDR3: CASSVVLTPSTQYF; DNA: TGTGCCAGCAGTGTTGTCCTCACCCCTAGTACGCAGTATTTT